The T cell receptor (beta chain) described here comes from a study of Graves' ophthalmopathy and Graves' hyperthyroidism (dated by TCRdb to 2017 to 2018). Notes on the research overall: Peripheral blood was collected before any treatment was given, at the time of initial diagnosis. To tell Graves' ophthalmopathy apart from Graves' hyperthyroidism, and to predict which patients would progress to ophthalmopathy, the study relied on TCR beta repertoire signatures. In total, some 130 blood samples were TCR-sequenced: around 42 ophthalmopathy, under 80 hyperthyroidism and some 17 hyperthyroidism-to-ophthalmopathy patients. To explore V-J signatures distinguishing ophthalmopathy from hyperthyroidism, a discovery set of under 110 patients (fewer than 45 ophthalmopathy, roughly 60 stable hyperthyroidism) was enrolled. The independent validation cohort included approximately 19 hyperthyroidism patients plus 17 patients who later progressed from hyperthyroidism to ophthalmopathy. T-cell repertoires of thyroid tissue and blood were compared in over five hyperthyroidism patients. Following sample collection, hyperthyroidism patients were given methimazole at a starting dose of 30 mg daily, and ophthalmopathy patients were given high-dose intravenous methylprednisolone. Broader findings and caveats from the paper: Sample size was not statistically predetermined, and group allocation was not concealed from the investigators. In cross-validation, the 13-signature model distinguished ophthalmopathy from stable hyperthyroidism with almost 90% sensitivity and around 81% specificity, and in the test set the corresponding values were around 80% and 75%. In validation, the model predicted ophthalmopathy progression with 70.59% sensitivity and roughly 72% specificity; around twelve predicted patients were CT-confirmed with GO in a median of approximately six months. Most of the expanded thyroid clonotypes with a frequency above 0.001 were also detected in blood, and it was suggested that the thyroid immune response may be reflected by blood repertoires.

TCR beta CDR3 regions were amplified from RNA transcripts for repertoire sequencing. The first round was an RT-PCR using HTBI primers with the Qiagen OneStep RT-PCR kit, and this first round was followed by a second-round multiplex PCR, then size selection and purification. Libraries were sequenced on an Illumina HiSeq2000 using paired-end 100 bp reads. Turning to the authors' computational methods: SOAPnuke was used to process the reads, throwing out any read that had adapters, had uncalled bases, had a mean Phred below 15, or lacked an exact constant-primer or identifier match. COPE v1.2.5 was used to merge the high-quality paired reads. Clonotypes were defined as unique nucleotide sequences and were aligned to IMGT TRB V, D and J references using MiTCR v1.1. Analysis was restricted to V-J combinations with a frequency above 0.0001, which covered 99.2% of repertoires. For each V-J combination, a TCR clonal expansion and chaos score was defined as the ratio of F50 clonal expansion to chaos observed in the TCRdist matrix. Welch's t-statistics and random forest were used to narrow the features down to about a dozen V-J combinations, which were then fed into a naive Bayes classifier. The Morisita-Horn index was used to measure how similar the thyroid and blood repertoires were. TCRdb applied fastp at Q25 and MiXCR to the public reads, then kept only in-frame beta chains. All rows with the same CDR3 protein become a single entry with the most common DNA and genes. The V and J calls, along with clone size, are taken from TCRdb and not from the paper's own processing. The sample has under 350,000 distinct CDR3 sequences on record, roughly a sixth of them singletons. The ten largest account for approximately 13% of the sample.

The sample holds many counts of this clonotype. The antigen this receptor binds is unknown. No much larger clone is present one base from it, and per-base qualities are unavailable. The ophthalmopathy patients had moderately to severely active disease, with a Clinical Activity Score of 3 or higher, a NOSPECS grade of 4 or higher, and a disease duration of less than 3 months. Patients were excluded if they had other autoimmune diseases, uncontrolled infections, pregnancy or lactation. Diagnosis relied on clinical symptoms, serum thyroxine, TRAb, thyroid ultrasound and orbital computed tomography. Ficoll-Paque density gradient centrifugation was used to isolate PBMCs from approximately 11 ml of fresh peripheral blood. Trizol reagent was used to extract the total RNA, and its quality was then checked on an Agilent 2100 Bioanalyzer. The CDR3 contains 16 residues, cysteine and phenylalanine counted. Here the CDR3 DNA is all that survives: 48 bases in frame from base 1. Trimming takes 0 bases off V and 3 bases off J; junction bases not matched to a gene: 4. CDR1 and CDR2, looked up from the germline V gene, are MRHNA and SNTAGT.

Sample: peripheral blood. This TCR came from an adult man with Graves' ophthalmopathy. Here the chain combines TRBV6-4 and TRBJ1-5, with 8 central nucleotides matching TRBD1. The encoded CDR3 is CASSDSGQVINQPQHF. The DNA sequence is TGTGCCAGCAGTGACTCGGGACAGGTCATCAATCAGCCCCAGCATTTT.